These 6 T cell receptor beta chains came from one sample sequenced in a study of cytomegalovirus exposure and HLA in healthy donors. Profiling relied on immunoSEQ multiplex PCR, and the TCRdb table lists in-frame clones only, not all of them. The profile shows approximately 220,000 clones, approximately 90% of them singletons. Input material: PBMCs. Receptors were obtained from a young woman in good health and CMV-seronegative.

Note on this clone: One end of the junction fails to match germline, which may point to a read error. V is TRBV27 and J is TRBJ2-4, with TRBD1 identical over 10 bases. Germline V lookup: CDR1 MNHEY, CDR2 SMNVEV (reference sequence). The CDR3 runs to 13 residues. CDR3 region: CASSSLDRGHNIF. The CDR3 nucleotides are TGTGCCAGCAGTTCCCTTGACAGGGGGCACAATATTTTC.

The chain recombines TRBV11-2 with TRBJ2-7, with 7 nucleotides matching TRBD1. From germline, CDR1 is SGHAT and CDR2 FQNNGV. The CDR3 has 13 residues. V shed 6 bases, J shed 3 bases, and the junction held 5 bases outside the gene matches. The CDR3 loop is CASREGAFYEQYF. CDR3 DNA: TGTGCCAGCAGAGAGGGGGCCTTCTACGAGCAGTACTTC.

J is TRBJ1-1 and V is TRBV11-2; D remains ambiguous. CDR1 is SGHAT, CDR2 FQNNGV, per germline. The germline V and J ends were trimmed by 2 bases and 0 bases, with 4 bases remaining between them. This CDR3 contains 13 residues. CDR3 sequence: CASSLIMNTEAFF. CDR3 DNA sequence: TGTGCCAGCAGCTTAATCATGAACACTGAAGCTTTCTTT.

The J gene is TRBJ1-1, the V gene TRBV7-3; possible D gene TRBD1, 5 bases. Germline lookup yields CDR1 SGHTA and CDR2 FQGTGA. The CDR3 length is 14 residues. Trimming removed 1 base at V and 2 bases at J, with 8 bases between. The CDR3 coding sequence is TGTGCCAGCAGCTTAATGGGGGGAAACACTGAAGCTTTCTTT. Its protein product is CASSLMGGNTEAFF.

V usage is TRBV11-2 and J usage is TRBJ2-3; 10 bases are shared with TRBD2. CDR3 length: 17 amino acids. Unmatched junction bases numbered 5, after V lost 1 base and J lost 1 base. In germline, CDR1 is SGHAT, CDR2 FQNNGV. CDR3 DNA: TGTGCCAGCAGCTTAGGGACTACTAGCGGGGGCACAGATACGCAGTATTTT. Its translation is CASSLGTTSGGTDTQYF.

The gene calls are TRBV28 and TRBJ2-7; 7 nucleotides agree with TRBD1. Trimming at V came to 6 bases and at J to 7 bases, leaving 12 bases not matched to a gene. Germline V gives CDR1 MDHEN, CDR2 SYDVKM. This CDR3 comprises 14 residues. As DNA, the CDR3 is TGTGCCAGCAGCCCTCCGGGACAGTCGAGGGAGCAGTACTTC. Protein: CASSPPGQSREQYF.